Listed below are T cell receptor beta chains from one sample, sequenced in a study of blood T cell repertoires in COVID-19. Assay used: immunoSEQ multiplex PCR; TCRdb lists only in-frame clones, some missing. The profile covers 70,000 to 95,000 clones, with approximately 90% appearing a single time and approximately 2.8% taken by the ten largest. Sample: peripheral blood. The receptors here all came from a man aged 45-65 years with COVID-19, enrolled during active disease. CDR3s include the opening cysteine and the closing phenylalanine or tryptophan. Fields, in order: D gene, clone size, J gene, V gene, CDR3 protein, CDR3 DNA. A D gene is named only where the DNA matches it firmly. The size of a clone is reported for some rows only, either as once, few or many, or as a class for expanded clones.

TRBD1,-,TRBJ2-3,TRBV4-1,CASRRDKGAPDTQYF,TGCGCCAGCAGAAGGGACAAGGGGGCCCCAGATACGCAGTATTTT
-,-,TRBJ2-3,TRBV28,CASSGAGTLTDTQYF,TGTGCCAGCAGTGGGGCCGGGACTCTTACAGATACGCAGTATTTT
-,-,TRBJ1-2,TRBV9,CASSPSRGQPYGYTF,TGTGCCAGCAGCCCCTCCCGAGGACAGCCCTATGGCTACACCTTC
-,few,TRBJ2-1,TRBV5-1,CASSLAAGENNEQFF,TGCGCCAGCAGCTTGGCCGCAGGGGAGAACAATGAGCAGTTCTTC
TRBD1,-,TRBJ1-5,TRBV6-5,CASSGTGDYQPQHF,TGTGCCAGTTCGGGGACAGGGGATTATCAGCCCCAGCATTTT
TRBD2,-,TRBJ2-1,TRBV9,CASSPSGSINNEQFF,TGTGCCAGCAGCCCTAGCGGGAGTATCAACAATGAGCAGTTCTTC
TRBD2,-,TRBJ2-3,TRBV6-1,CASSEGLAGADTQYF,TGTGCCAGCAGTGAGGGACTAGCGGGAGCTGATACGCAGTATTTT
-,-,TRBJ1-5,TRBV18,CASSTQGGNQPQHF,TGTGCCAGCTCAACGCAGGGCGGCAATCAGCCCCAGCATTTT
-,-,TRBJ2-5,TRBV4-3,CASSAGGETQYF,TGCGCCAGCAGCGCGGGCGGTGAGACCCAGTACTTC
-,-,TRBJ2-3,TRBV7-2,CASSLSGARDTQYF,TGTGCCAGCAGCTTATCGGGAGCGAGAGATACGCAGTATTTT
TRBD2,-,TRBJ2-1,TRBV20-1,CSASWGGYYNEQFF,TGCAGTGCTAGTTGGGGGGGATACTACAATGAGCAGTTCTTC
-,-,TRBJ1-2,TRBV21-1,CASSKARGGCYGYTF,TGTGCCAGCAGCAAAGCGAGGGGAGGTTGCTATGGCTACACCTTC
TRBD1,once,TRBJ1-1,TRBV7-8,CASSSTGGNTEAFF,TGTGCCAGCAGCTCCACAGGGGGGAACACTGAAGCTTTCTTT
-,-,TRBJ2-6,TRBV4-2,CASSPLTGDSGANVLTF,TGTGCCAGCAGCCCCTTGACAGGCGACTCTGGGGCCAACGTCCTGACTTTC
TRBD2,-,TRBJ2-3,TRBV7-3,CASSLSSGVTDTQYF,TGTGCCAGCAGCTTATCTAGCGGAGTCACAGATACGCAGTATTTT
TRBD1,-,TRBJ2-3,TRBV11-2,CASSLQGARTDTQYF,TGTGCCAGCAGCTTACAGGGGGCCCGCACAGATACGCAGTATTTT
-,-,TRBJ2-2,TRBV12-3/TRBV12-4,CASSSGPTGELFF,TGTGCCAGCAGTTCCGGTCCCACCGGGGAGCTGTTTTTT
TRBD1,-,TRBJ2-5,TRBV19,CASSGRTGHQETQYF,TGTGCCAGTAGTGGCCGGACAGGACACCAAGAGACCCAGTACTTC
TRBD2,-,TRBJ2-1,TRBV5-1,CASSLVVTSASYNEQFF,TGCGCCAGCAGCTTGGTCGTGACTAGCGCATCCTACAATGAGCAGTTCTTC
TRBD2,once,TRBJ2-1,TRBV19,CASSMGRPGGSYNEQFF,TGTGCCAGTAGTATGGGGAGACCGGGAGGCTCCTACAATGAGCAGTTCTTC
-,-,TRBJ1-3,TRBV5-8,CASSLGRAAGNTIYF,TGTGCCAGCAGCTTGGGCAGGGCTGCTGGAAACACCATATATTTT
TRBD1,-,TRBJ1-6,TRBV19,CASRTGGKSPLHF,TGTGCCAGCCGGACAGGTGGAAAGTCACCCCTCCACTTT
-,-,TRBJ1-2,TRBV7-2,CASSLGSLSYGYTF,TGTGCCAGCAGCTTAGGAAGCCTGAGCTATGGCTACACCTTC
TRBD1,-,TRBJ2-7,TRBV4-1,CASSQDRDSSSYEQYF,TGCGCCAGCAGCCAAGATAGGGACAGTAGCTCCTACGAGCAGTACTTC
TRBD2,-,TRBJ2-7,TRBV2,CASSDPGLAIYEQYF,TGTGCCAGCAGTGATCCGGGACTAGCGATCTACGAGCAGTACTTC
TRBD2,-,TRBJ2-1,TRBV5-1,CASSLPLAGGSEQFF,TGCGCCAGCAGCTTACCACTAGCGGGAGGCAGTGAGCAGTTCTTC
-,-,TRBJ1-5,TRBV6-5,CASSYGGNNQPQHF,TGTGCCAGCAGTTACGGGGGGAACAATCAGCCCCAGCATTTT
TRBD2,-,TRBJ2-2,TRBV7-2,CASSLGLAGGNTGELFF,TGTGCCAGCAGCTTGGGTCTAGCGGGAGGGAACACCGGGGAGCTGTTTTTT
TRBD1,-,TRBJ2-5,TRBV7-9,CASSSRTGGRETQYF,TGTGCCAGCAGCTCCCGGACAGGGGGCAGGGAGACCCAGTACTTC
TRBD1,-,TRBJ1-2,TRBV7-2,CASSLRGQGGGYTF,TGTGCCAGCAGCTTGCGGGGACAGGGGGGTGGCTACACCTTC
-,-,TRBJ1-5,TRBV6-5,CASYPGKFNQPQHF,TGTGCCAGCTACCCAGGGAAATTTAATCAGCCCCAGCATTTT
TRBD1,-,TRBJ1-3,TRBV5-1,CASRIQGDSGNTIYF,TGCGCCAGCAGGATACAGGGGGACTCTGGAAACACCATATATTTT
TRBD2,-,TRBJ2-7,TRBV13,CASSLGGGARLYEQYF,TGTGCCAGCAGCTTAGGCGGGGGGGCCAGACTCTACGAGCAGTACTTC
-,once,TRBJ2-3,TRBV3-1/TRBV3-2,CASSHTAPRTDTQYF,TGTGCCAGCAGCCATACTGCTCCTCGCACAGATACGCAGTATTTT
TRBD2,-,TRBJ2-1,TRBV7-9,CASSIRAGNNEQFF,TGTGCCAGCAGCATAAGAGCGGGAAACAATGAGCAGTTCTTC
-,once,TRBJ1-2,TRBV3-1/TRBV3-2,CASSQDRTAFYGYTF,TGTGCCAGCAGCCAAGATCGGACAGCTTTTTATGGCTACACCTTC
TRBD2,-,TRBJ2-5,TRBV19,CASSGTSGWETQYF,TGTGCCAGTAGCGGGACTAGCGGGTGGGAGACCCAGTACTTC
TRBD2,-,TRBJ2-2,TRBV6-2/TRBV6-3,CASSNWTSLRELFF,TGTGCCAGCAGCAATTGGACTAGCCTGCGGGAGCTGTTTTTT
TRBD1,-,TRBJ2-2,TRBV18,CASSWGQDWTGELFF,TGTGCCAGCTCATGGGGACAGGATTGGACCGGGGAGCTGTTTTTT
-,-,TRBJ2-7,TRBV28,CASTITAGSYEQYF,TGTGCCAGCACAATTACAGCGGGCTCCTACGAGCAGTACTTC
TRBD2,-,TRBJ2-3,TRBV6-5,CASGAFGTRSDTQYF,TGTGCCAGCGGGGCATTCGGGACTAGGTCAGATACGCAGTATTTT
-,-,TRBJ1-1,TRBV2,CASSEIRTGRAFF,TGTGCCAGCAGTGAGATTCGCACAGGGCGAGCTTTCTTT
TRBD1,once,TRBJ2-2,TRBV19,CASSIAQGVYGELFF,TGTGCCAGTAGTATAGCACAGGGGGTTTACGGGGAGCTGTTTTTT
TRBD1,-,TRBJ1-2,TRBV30,CAWREQGAGGYTF,TGTGCCTGGAGGGAACAGGGGGCGGGCGGCTACACCTTC
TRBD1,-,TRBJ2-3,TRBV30,CAWCRDSRTDTQYF,TGTGCCTGGTGCCGGGACAGTAGGACAGATACGCAGTATTTT
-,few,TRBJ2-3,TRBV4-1,CASSQEPGNVVTDTQYF,TGCGCCAGCAGCCAAGAACCGGGAAATGTGGTCACAGATACGCAGTATTTT
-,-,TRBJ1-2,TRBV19,CASSPPGVPRLLYGYTF,TGTGCCAGTAGTCCCCCGGGAGTTCCAAGATTACTCTATGGCTACACCTTC
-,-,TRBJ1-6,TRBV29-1,CSVEGITGKSFNSPLHF,TGCAGCGTTGAGGGGATAACAGGTAAGTCTTTCAATTCACCCCTCCACTTT
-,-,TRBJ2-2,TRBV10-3,CAISEGGTSNTGELFF,TGTGCCATCAGTGAGGGAGGGACGTCGAACACCGGGGAGCTGTTTTTT
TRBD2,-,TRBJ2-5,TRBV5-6,CASSNSGWGGTQYF,TGTGCCAGCAGTAATAGCGGGTGGGGAGGGACCCAGTACTTC
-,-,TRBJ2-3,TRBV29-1,CSVGTNTQYF,TGCAGCGTTGGGACAAATACGCAGTATTTT
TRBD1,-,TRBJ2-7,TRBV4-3,CASSQFGQGHEQYF,TGCGCCAGCAGCCAATTTGGACAGGGCCACGAGCAGTACTTC
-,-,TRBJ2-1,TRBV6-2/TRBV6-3,CASSYGSRLFEQFF,TGTGCCAGCAGTTATGGGTCTAGACTCTTTGAGCAGTTCTTC
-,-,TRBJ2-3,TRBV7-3,CASSRLGNTDTQYF,TGTGCCAGCAGCAGACTAGGGAACACAGATACGCAGTATTTT
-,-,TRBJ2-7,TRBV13,CASSRVSGTPQTVEQYF,TGTGCCAGCAGCAGAGTCTCCGGGACTCCCCAGACCGTCGAGCAGTACTTC